The rows below give T cell receptor beta chains drawn from one sample of a study of OX40 agonist ivuxolimab in advanced cancers. Repertoires were generated with immunoSEQ multiplex PCR, while TCRdb's copy carries only in-frame clones and drops some. This sample carries roughly 68,000 clones, 75% to 85% of them seen once, and the ten largest clones take under 1.5%. The specimen comprised CD4+ or CD8+ T cells sorted from blood, sampled in a trial of the OX40 agonist ivuxolimab. Receptors originate from an adult with an advanced solid tumor such as melanoma, head and neck, liver or kidney cancer. Both conserved end residues are part of each CDR3. The D gene is left open where the match is weak. The size entry is marked missing in some rows and otherwise reads once, few, many or a size class.

v_gene: TRBV11-2; d_gene: -; j_gene: TRBJ2-7; abundance: once; len: 14; CDR3aa: CASSSPRGRYEQYF; CDR3nt: TGTGCCAGCAGCTCCCCCCGGGGACGCTACGAGCAGTACTTC
v_gene: TRBV9; d_gene: -; j_gene: TRBJ2-5; abundance: -; len: 14; CDR3aa: CASSVGGARQTQYF; CDR3nt: TGTGCCAGCAGCGTTGGGGGAGCCAGGCAGACCCAGTACTTC
v_gene: TRBV6-5; d_gene: TRBD1; j_gene: TRBJ2-3; abundance: -; len: 16; CDR3aa: CASSYDRGWSTDTQYF; CDR3nt: TGTGCCAGCAGTTATGACAGGGGTTGGAGCACAGATACGCAGTATTTT
v_gene: TRBV18; d_gene: TRBD1; j_gene: TRBJ1-2; abundance: -; len: 14; CDR3aa: CASSFGQDNYGYTF; CDR3nt: TGTGCCAGCTCTTTTGGACAGGATAACTATGGCTACACCTTC
v_gene: TRBV21-1; d_gene: -; j_gene: TRBJ1-5; abundance: -; len: 16; CDR3aa: CASSSGDGGGHQPQHF; CDR3nt: TGTGCCAGCAGCAGCGGGGACGGTGGGGGCCATCAGCCCCAGCATTTT
v_gene: TRBV15; d_gene: -; j_gene: TRBJ2-1; abundance: few; len: 12; CDR3aa: CATSSSGREQFF; CDR3nt: TGTGCCACCAGCAGTAGTGGGAGAGAGCAGTTCTTC
v_gene: TRBV10-1; d_gene: -; j_gene: TRBJ2-1; abundance: -; len: 14; CDR3aa: CASSEKWGYNEQFF; CDR3nt: TGCGCCAGCAGTGAGAAATGGGGGTACAATGAGCAGTTCTTC
v_gene: TRBV27; d_gene: -; j_gene: TRBJ1-2; abundance: -; len: 13; CDR3aa: CASSLLDGYGYTF; CDR3nt: TGTGCCAGCAGTTTATTGGACGGCTATGGCTACACCTTC
v_gene: TRBV19; d_gene: -; j_gene: TRBJ2-1; abundance: -; len: 14; CDR3aa: CASSVLLDTARQFF; CDR3nt: TGTGCCAGTAGTGTTCTACTAGACACGGCAAGGCAGTTCTTC
v_gene: TRBV10-3; d_gene: -; j_gene: TRBJ2-3; abundance: -; len: 13; CDR3aa: CAISESLADTQYF; CDR3nt: TGTGCCATCAGTGAGTCTCTAGCAGATACGCAGTATTTT
v_gene: TRBV5-4; d_gene: -; j_gene: TRBJ1-6; abundance: -; len: 15; CDR3aa: CASSLARGGNSPLHF; CDR3nt: TGTGCCAGCAGCTTGGCGCGGGGGGGGAATTCACCCCTCCACTTT
v_gene: TRBV19; d_gene: -; j_gene: TRBJ1-1; abundance: -; len: 13; CDR3aa: CASSTRQHTEAFF; CDR3nt: TGTGCCAGTAGTACTAGACAGCACACTGAAGCTTTCTTT
v_gene: TRBV7-6; d_gene: TRBD1; j_gene: TRBJ2-1; abundance: -; len: 15; CDR3aa: CASSSNTGGRNEQFF; CDR3nt: TGTGCCAGCAGCTCAAACACAGGGGGACGCAATGAGCAGTTCTTC
v_gene: TRBV5-1; d_gene: -; j_gene: TRBJ2-3; abundance: once; len: 15; CDR3aa: CASSLGTARTDTQYF; CDR3nt: TGCGCCAGCAGCTTGGGGACGGCCCGCACAGATACGCAGTATTTT
v_gene: TRBV9; d_gene: TRBD1; j_gene: TRBJ1-6; abundance: few; len: 14; CDR3aa: CASSAQGTGSPLHF; CDR3nt: TGTGCCAGCAGCGCACAGGGGACCGGTTCACCCCTCCACTTT
v_gene: TRBV5-4; d_gene: -; j_gene: TRBJ2-7; abundance: -; len: 14; CDR3aa: CASSLGGPSYEQYF; CDR3nt: TGTGCCAGCAGCTTGGGTGGTCCTTCCTACGAGCAGTACTTC
v_gene: TRBV7-9; d_gene: -; j_gene: TRBJ1-2; abundance: once; len: 16; CDR3aa: CASSSDLPGTNYGYTF; CDR3nt: TGTGCCAGCAGCTCGGATCTACCTGGGACTAACTATGGCTACACCTTC
v_gene: TRBV16; d_gene: TRBD1; j_gene: TRBJ2-2; abundance: -; len: 22; CDR3aa: CASSRQGFGVRGTSLNTGELFF; CDR3nt: TGTGCCAGCAGCCGACAGGGGTTCGGCGTGAGAGGCACCTCGTTGAACACCGGGGAGCTGTTTTTT
v_gene: TRBV6-5; d_gene: TRBD1; j_gene: TRBJ1-2; abundance: -; len: 14; CDR3aa: CASRLGTANYGYTF; CDR3nt: TGTGCCAGCAGGCTAGGGACAGCCAACTATGGCTACACCTTC
v_gene: TRBV6-1; d_gene: -; j_gene: TRBJ2-7; abundance: once; len: 15; CDR3aa: CASSEAERSSYEQYF; CDR3nt: TGTGCCAGCAGTGAAGCCGAGCGGAGCTCCTACGAGCAGTACTTC
v_gene: TRBV19; d_gene: TRBD2; j_gene: TRBJ2-3; abundance: -; len: 15; CDR3aa: CASSEGVAGPDTQYF; CDR3nt: TGTGCCAGTAGTGAAGGAGTAGCGGGACCAGATACGCAGTATTTT
v_gene: TRBV5-1; d_gene: -; j_gene: TRBJ2-5; abundance: -; len: 16; CDR3aa: CASSFRPGGAEETQYF; CDR3nt: TGCGCCAGCAGCTTCCGTCCAGGGGGGGCGGAAGAGACCCAGTACTTC